This T cell receptor (beta chain) appears in the sequencing data of a study of cytomegalovirus exposure and HLA in healthy donors. The study, taken as a whole, reports: Relative to the roughly 700-donor mean, N-insertions were reportedly fewer in an Asian-associated ancestry cluster in a later analysis. The availability of immune exposure information extended only to CMV serostatus.

This clone turned up a few times. The target antigen is unknown. The CDR3 extends over 14 amino acids. Trimming took 6 bases from V and 8 from J, leaving 19 bases between them. Germline CDR1 reads PRHDT; CDR2 reads FYEKMQ (reference sequence). PCR used 60 Vbeta primers and 13 Jbeta primers. The data were produced by immunoSEQ multiplex PCR, yet TCRdb's version contains in-frame clones alone and is incomplete. Of approximately 190,000 clones in the sample, more than 60% were seen once. This chain connects TRBV13 to TRBJ1-2; a possible D gene is TRBD1 (5 bases). The sequenced sample consisted of PBMCs. The sequence was collected from a woman aged 30 to 39 in good health and CMV-seropositive. Here the CDR3 DNA reads TGTGCCAGCAGTCTTCCTGGTGGGGGAGGGGGCTACACCTTC. This codes for CASSLPGGGGGYTF.